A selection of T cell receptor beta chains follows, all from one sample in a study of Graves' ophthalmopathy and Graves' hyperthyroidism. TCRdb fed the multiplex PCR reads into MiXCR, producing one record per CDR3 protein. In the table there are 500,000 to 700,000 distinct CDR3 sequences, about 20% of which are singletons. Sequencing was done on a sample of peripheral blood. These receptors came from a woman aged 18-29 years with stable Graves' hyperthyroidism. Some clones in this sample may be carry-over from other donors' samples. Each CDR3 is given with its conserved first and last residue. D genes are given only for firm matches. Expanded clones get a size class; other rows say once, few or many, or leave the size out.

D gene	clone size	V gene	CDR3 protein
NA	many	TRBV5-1	CASSFMGLNTEAFF
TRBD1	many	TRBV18	CASSTGQASYEQYF
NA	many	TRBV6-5	CASSSGLGYEQYF
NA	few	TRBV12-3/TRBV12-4	CASSPAGRYTEAFF
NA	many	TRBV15	CATSRGGWVYEQYF
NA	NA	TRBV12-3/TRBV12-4	CASPAPQGGGYTF
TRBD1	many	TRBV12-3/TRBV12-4	CASRPQGQETQYF
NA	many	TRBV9	CASSGKAVSSYGYTF
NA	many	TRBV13	CASSLGWGYTF
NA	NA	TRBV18	CASSPGSDETQYF